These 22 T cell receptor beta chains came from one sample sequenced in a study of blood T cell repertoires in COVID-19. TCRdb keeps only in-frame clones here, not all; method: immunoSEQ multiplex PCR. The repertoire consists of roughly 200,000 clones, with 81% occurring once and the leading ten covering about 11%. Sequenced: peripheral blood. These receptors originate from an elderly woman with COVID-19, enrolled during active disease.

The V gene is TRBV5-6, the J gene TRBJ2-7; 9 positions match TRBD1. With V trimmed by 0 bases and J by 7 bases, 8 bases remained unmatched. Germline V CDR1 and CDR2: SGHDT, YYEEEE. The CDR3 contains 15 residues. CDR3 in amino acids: CASSLVPGQGYEQYF. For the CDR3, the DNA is TGTGCCAGCAGCTTGGTTCCGGGACAGGGTTATGAGCAGTACTTC.

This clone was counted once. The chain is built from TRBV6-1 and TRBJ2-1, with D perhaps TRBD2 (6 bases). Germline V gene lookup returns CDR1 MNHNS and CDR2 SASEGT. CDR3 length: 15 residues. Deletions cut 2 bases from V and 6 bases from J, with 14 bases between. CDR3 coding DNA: TGTGCCAGCAGTGAACGGGGGATGTTGGGCAATGAGCAGTTCTTC. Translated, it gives CASSERGMLGNEQFF.

DNA of the CDR3: TGTGCCAGTAGTATAGGGACTAGCGGGGGGACTGAGCAGTTCTTC. This encodes CASSIGTSGGTEQFF. The rearrangement joins TRBV19 to TRBJ2-1; 14 bases are shared with TRBD2. The junction had 2 bases not matched to a gene; V was cut back by 1 base and J by 9 bases. There are 15 residues in the CDR3. CDR1 and CDR2 (germline): LNHDA, SQIVND (reference sequence).

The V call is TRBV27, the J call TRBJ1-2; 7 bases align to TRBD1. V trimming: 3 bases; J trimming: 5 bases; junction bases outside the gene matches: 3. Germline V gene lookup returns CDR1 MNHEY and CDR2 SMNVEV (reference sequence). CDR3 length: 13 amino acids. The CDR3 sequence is CASSFSTGYGYTF. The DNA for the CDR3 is TGTGCCAGCAGTTTTTCGACAGGGTATGGCTACACCTTC.

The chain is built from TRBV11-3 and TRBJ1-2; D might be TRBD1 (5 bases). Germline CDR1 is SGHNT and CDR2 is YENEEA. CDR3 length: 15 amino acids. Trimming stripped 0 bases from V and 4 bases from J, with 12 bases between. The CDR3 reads CASSLDFGGSYGYTF. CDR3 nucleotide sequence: TGTGCCAGCAGCTTAGATTTCGGGGGATCCTATGGCTACACCTTC.

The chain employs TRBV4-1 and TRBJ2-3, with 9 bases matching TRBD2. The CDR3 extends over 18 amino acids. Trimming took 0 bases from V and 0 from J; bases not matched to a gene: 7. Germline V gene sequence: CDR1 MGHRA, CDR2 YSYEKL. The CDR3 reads CASSQDRRLAASTDTQYF. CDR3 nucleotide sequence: TGCGCCAGCAGCCAAGATCGGAGACTAGCGGCTAGCACAGATACGCAGTATTTT.

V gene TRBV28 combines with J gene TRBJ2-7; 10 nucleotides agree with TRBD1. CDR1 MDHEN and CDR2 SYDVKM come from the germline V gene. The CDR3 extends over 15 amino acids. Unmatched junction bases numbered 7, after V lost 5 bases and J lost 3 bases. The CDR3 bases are TGTGCCAGCAGTCCGACAGGGGGCGCGATCTACGAGCAGTACTTC. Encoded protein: CASSPTGGAIYEQYF.

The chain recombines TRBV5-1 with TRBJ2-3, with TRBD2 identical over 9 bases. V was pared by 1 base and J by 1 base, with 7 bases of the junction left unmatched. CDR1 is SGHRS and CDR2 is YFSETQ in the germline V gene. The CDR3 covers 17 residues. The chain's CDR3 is CASSLSGWTSGTDTQYF. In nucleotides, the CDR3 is TGCGCCAGCAGCTTGTCCGGGTGGACTAGCGGCACAGATACGCAGTATTTT. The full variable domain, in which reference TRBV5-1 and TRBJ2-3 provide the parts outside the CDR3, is KAGVTQTPRYLIKTRGQQVTLSCSPISGHRSVSWYQQTPGQGLQFLFEYFSETQRNKGNFPGRFSGRQFSNSRSEMNVSTLELGDSALYLCASSLSGWTSGTDTQYFGPGTRLTVL.

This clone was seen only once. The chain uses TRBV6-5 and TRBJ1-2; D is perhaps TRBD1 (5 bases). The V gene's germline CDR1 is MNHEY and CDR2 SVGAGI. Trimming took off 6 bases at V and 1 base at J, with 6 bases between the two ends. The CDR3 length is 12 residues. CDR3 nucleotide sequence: TGTGCCAGCAGGACAGTTAACTATGGCTACACCTTC. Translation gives CASRTVNYGYTF.

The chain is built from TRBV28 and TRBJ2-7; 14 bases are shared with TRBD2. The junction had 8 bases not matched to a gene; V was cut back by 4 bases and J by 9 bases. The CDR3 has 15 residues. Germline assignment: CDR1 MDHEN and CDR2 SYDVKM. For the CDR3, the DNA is TGTGCCAGCAGTTCGGGGACTAGCGGGAGCGTGGTGCAGTACTTC. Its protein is CASSSGTSGSVVQYF.

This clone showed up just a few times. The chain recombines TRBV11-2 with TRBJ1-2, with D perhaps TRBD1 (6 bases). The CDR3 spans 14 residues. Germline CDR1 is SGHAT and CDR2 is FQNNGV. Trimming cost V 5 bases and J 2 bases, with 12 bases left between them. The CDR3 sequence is CASSPRDINYGYTF. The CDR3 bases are TGTGCCAGCAGCCCCCGGGACATCAACTATGGCTACACCTTC.

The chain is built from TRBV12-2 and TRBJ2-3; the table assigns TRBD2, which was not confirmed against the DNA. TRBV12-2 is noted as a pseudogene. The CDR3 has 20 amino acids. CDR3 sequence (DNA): TGTGCAAGTCGCTTAGCGCCTACGGGACCGGACCCGCGGGGAACAGATACGCAGTATTTT. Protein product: CASRLAPTGPDPRGTDTQYF.

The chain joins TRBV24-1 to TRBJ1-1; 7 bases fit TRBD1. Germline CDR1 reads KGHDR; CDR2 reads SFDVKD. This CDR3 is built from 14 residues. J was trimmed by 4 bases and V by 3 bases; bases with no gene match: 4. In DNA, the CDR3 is TGTGCCACCAGTGATGACAGGGCGGGCACTGAAGCTTTCTTT. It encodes CATSDDRAGTEAFF.

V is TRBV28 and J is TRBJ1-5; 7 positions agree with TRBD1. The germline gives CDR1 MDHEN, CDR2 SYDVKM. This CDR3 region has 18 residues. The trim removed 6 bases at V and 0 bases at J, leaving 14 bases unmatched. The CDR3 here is CASSHPQGVRYSNQPQHF. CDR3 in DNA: TGTGCCAGCAGCCACCCCCAGGGGGTAAGGTATAGCAATCAGCCCCAGCATTTT.

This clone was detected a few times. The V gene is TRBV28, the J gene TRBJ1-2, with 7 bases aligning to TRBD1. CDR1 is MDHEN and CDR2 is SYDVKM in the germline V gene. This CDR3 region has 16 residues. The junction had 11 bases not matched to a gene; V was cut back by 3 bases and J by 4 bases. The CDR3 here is CASSLSGQLEGYGYTF. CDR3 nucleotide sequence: TGTGCCAGCAGTTTGTCGGGACAGCTTGAGGGCTATGGCTACACCTTC.

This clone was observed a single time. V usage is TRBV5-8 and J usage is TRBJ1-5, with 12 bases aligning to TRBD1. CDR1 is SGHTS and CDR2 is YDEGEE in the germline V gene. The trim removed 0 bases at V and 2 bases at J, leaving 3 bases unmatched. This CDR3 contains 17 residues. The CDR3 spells CASSLGDRGPRNQPQHF. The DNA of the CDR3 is TGTGCCAGCAGCTTGGGGGACAGGGGGCCTCGCAATCAGCCCCAGCATTTT.

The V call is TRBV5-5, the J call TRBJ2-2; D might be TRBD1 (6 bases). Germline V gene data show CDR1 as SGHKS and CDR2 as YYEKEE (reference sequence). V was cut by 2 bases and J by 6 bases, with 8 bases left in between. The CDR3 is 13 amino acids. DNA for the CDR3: TGTGCCAGCAGCTTCCGGACAGCCGGGGAGCTGTTTTTT. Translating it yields CASSFRTAGELFF. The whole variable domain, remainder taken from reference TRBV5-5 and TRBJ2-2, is DAGVTQSPTHLIKTRGQQVTLRCSPISGHKSVSWYQQVLGQGPQFIFQYYEKEERGRGNFPDRFSARQFPNYSSELNVNALLLGDSALYLCASSFRTAGELFFGEGSRLTVL.

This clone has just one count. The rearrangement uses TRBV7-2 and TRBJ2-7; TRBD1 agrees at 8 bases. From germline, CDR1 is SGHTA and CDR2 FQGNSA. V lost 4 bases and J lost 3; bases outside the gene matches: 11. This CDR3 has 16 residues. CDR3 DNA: TGTGCCAGCAGCTGGGCTCCCGGGACAGGCCGCTACGAGCAGTACTTC. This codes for CASSWAPGTGRYEQYF.

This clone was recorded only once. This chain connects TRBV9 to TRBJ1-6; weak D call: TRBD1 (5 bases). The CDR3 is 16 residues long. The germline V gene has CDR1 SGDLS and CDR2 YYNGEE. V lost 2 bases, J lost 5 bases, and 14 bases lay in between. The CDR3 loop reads CASSVSTGPNNSPLHF. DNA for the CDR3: TGTGCCAGCAGCGTCTCCACAGGTCCGAATAATTCACCCCTCCACTTT.

CDR3 loop: CASSFRRLAGSNEQFF. CDR3 sequence (DNA): TGTGCCAGCAGTTTTCGTCGACTAGCGGGATCTAATGAGCAGTTCTTC. The V and J genes are TRBV6-5 and TRBJ2-1; 11 bases fit TRBD2. Trimming took 4 bases from V and 7 from J; bases not matched to a gene: 9. Looked up from germline, CDR1 is MNHEY and CDR2 is SVGAGI. The CDR3 extends over 16 amino acids.

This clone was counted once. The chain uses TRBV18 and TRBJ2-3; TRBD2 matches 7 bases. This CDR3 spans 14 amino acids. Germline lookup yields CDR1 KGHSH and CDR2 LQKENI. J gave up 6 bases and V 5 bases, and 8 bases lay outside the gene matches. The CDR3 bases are TGTGCCAGCTCAAGGGAGGGAGGATACGATACGCAGTATTTT. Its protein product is CASSREGGYDTQYF.

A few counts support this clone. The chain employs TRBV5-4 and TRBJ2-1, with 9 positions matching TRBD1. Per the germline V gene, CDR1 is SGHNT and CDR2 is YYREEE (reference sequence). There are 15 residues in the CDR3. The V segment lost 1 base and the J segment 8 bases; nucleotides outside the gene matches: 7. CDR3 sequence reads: CASSLKGQGFYEQFF. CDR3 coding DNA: TGTGCCAGCAGCTTGAAGGGACAGGGATTTTATGAGCAGTTCTTC.